This TCR beta chain was obtained from a study of blood T cell repertoires in COVID-19. On the study more broadly: Acute and convalescent COVID-19 specimens originated in the United States, Italy and Spain.

Germline CDR1 reads MDHEN; CDR2 reads SYDVKM. The CDR3 sequence is 14 residues long. The trim removed 8 bases at V and 7 bases at J, leaving 10 bases unmatched. Study processing details: Reference gene primer amplification gave nucleated cell count estimates. The method was immunoSEQ multiplex PCR; TCRdb's version includes in-frame clones alone and lacks a portion of them. D and trimming were read from the DNA, whereas the V and J calls and clone size are those reported in that table. This sample carries 100,000 to 150,000 clones, 55% to 70% of them seen once, and the ten largest clones take 2.2%. The sequenced material came from peripheral blood. The V and J genes are TRBV28 and TRBJ2-1; 8 bases align to TRBD1. The sequence came from a woman aged 70-85 years with acute or convalescent COVID-19. CDR3 amino acids: CASQLDRVRNEQFF. Here the CDR3 DNA reads TGTGCCAGCCAACTGGACAGGGTTCGTAATGAGCAGTTCTTC.